This T cell receptor beta chain is drawn from a study of T cell repertoires in cytomegalovirus infection. Study outcomes and limitations: Predominance within the ex vivo response was attributable to HLA-C-restricted CMV-specific TCR beta clonotypes.

As regards this clonotype: Its specificity is not known.

V was clipped by 0 bases and J by 4 bases; unmatched bases: 13. In germline, CDR1 is MNHEY, CDR2 SVGEGT. The length of the CDR3 is 18 residues. Each CDR3 protein is one row after TCRdb ran MiXCR on the reads. This table holds about 920,000 distinct CDR3 sequences, approximately 31% found once. This sequence was found in a human donor in good health (CMV status not recorded). Some clones in this sample may be carry-over from other donors' samples. The gene calls are TRBV6-2 or TRBV6-3 and TRBJ1-1, with 8 positions matching TRBD1. Sequencing used cultured CD8+ T cells from PBMCs, obtained from culture after CMV antigen stimulation. In DNA form, the CDR3 reads TGTGCCAGCAGTTACTCGAGTAACCCAGACAGGGGAGGCACTGAAGCTTTCTTT. The encoded protein is CASSYSSNPDRGGTEAFF.